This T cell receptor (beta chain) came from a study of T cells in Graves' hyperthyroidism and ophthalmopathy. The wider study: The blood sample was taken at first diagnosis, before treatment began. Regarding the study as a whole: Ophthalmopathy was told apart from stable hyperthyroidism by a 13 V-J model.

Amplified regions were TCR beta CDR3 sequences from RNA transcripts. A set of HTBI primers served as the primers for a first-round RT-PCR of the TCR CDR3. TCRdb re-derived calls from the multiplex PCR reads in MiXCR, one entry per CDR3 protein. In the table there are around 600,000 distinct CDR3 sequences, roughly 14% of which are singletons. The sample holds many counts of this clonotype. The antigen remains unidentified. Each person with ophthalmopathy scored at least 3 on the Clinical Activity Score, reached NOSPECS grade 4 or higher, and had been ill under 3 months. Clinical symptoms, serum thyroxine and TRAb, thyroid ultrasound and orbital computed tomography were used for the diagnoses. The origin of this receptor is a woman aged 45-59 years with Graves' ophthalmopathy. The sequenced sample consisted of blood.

CDR3 residues: CSADNFKAFNEKLFF. Here the CDR3 DNA reads TGCAGTGCCGACAACTTCAAGGCCTTTAATGAAAAACTGTTTTTT. The chain couples TRBV20-1 to TRBJ1-4; no definite D call. There are 15 residues in the CDR3. Trimming left V 6 bases short and J 4 bases short, with 18 bases between. Germline assignment: CDR1 DFQATT and CDR2 SNEGSKA (reference sequence).